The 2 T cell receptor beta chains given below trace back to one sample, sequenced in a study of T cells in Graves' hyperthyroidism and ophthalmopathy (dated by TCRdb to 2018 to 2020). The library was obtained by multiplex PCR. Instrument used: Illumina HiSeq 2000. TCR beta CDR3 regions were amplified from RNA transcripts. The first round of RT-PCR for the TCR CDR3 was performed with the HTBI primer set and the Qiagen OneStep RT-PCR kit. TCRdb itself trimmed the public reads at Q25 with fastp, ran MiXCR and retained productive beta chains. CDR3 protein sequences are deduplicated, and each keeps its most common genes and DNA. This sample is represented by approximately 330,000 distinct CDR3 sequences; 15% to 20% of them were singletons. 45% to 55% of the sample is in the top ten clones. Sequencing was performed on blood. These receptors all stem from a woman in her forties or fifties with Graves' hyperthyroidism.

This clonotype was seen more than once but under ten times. CDR3: CASSQDRPGLADYSYEQYF. As DNA, the CDR3 is TGCGCCAGCAGCCAAGATCGACCCGGACTAGCGGACTATTCCTACGAGCAGTACTTC. This chain connects TRBV4-1 to TRBJ2-7; TRBD2 matches 10 bases. The germline CDR1 and CDR2 sequences are MGHRA and YSYEKL. The CDR3 loop spans 19 amino acids. J lost 1 base, V lost 0 bases, and 12 bases had no gene match.

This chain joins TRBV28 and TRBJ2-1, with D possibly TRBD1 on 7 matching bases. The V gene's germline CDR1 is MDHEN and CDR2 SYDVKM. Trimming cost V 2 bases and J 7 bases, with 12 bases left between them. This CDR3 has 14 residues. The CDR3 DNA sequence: TGTGCCAGCAGTTTACAGGGGGGCGAAAATGAGCAGTTCTTC. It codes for CASSLQGGENEQFF.